The rows below give T cell receptor beta chains drawn from one sample of a study of neurological immune-mediated disorders. A single record per CDR3 protein comes from TCRdb applying MiXCR to the 5' RACE reads. Of some 57,000 distinct CDR3 sequences in the sample, about 3.4% were seen once. The sample comprised PBMCs. These receptors came from a woman between 55 and 75 years old with multiple sclerosis. CDR3s include the opening cysteine and the closing phenylalanine or tryptophan. The order of the fields is clone size, J gene, V gene, D gene, CDR3 DNA, CDR3 protein. The D gene is left open where the match is weak. Expanded clones get a size class; other rows say once, few or many, or leave the size out.

clone_size: many
j_call: TRBJ1-1
v_call: TRBV10-3
d_call: NA
cdr3_nt: TGTGCCATCAGTGACGGTGTTGGTGCTTTCTTT
cdr3_aa: CAISDGVGAFF

clone_size: many
j_call: TRBJ1-2
v_call: TRBV7-9
d_call: NA
cdr3_nt: TGTGCCAGCAGCTTGGGGGGTTCTAACTATGGCTACACCTTC
cdr3_aa: CASSLGGSNYGYTF

clone_size: many
j_call: TRBJ2-5
v_call: TRBV7-2
d_call: NA
cdr3_nt: TGTGCCAGCAGCAAGACTCTATACACCCAGTACTTC
cdr3_aa: CASSKTLYTQYF

clone_size: NA
j_call: TRBJ2-7
v_call: TRBV2
d_call: NA
cdr3_nt: TGTGCCAGCAGTCTGATGACAGGCTCCTACGAGCAGTACTTC
cdr3_aa: CASSLMTGSYEQYF

clone_size: many
j_call: TRBJ1-6
v_call: TRBV25-1
d_call: NA
cdr3_nt: TGTGCCAGCAGTGATTTCCGTTCTGATAATTCACCCCTCCACTTT
cdr3_aa: CASSDFRSDNSPLHF

clone_size: many
j_call: TRBJ2-7
v_call: TRBV24-1
d_call: TRBD1
cdr3_nt: TGTGCCACCAGTGCCTCAGGGGGCAAGTACGAGCAGTACTTC
cdr3_aa: CATSASGGKYEQYF

clone_size: many
j_call: TRBJ1-2
v_call: TRBV12-3/TRBV12-4
d_call: NA
cdr3_nt: TGTGCCACTTCGCTTGTGTCACCCTATGGCTACACCTTC
cdr3_aa: CATSLVSPYGYTF

clone_size: many
j_call: TRBJ2-7
v_call: TRBV4-1
d_call: TRBD2
cdr3_nt: TGCGCCAGCAGCCCACTAGCGCGCTACGAGCAGTACTTC
cdr3_aa: CASSPLARYEQYF

clone_size: many
j_call: TRBJ2-3
v_call: TRBV7-9
d_call: TRBD2
cdr3_nt: TGTGCCAGCAGCCCTACACGCGGGGGGAACGCTAGAACGCAGTATTTT
cdr3_aa: CASSPTRGGNARTQYF

clone_size: many
j_call: TRBJ2-7
v_call: TRBV5-6
d_call: TRBD1
cdr3_nt: TGTGCCAGCAGCTTGGGGGAGGACAGGGGCTACGAGCAGTACTTC
cdr3_aa: CASSLGEDRGYEQYF

clone_size: few
j_call: TRBJ2-7
v_call: TRBV5-1
d_call: NA
cdr3_nt: TGCGCCAGCAGCTTGGTTGTCCAGCGGGCTCCCTACGAGCAGTACTTC
cdr3_aa: CASSLVVQRAPYEQYF

clone_size: many
j_call: TRBJ1-1
v_call: TRBV9
d_call: NA
cdr3_nt: TGTGCCAGCAGCCCCTCCGCAACAGTGACGAACACTGAAGCTTTCTTT
cdr3_aa: CASSPSATVTNTEAFF

clone_size: many
j_call: TRBJ1-1
v_call: TRBV4-1
d_call: NA
cdr3_nt: TGCGCCAGCAGCCAAGACAGCGACACTGAAGCTTTCTTT
cdr3_aa: CASSQDSDTEAFF

clone_size: many
j_call: TRBJ2-3
v_call: TRBV5-1
d_call: TRBD2
cdr3_nt: TGCGCCAGCAGCGCCACTAGCGGCACAGATACGCAGTATTTT
cdr3_aa: CASSATSGTDTQYF

clone_size: medium-sized
j_call: TRBJ2-7
v_call: TRBV7-9
d_call: NA
cdr3_nt: TGTGCCAGCAGCTCAAAGGGGCCATCCGAGCAGTACTTC
cdr3_aa: CASSSKGPSEQYF

clone_size: many
j_call: TRBJ2-1
v_call: TRBV29-1
d_call: TRBD2
cdr3_nt: TGCAGCGGCAAGACTAGCGGGAGTGGGGATGAGCAGTTCTTC
cdr3_aa: CSGKTSGSGDEQFF

clone_size: many
j_call: TRBJ2-2
v_call: TRBV2
d_call: NA
cdr3_nt: TGTGCCAGCAGTCGGCGTGCGGTATCCACCGGGGAGCTGTTTTTT
cdr3_aa: CASSRRAVSTGELFF